These 29 T cell receptor beta chains share one sample of origin, sequenced in a study of T cells after yellow fever vaccination. Each CDR3 protein is one row after TCRdb ran MiXCR on the 5' RACE reads. The sample consists of some 400,000 distinct CDR3 sequences, approximately 19% of them appearing once. Specimen: PBMCs, collected before the yellow fever booster vaccination. Every receptor here comes from a man aged 18 to 35 who received the YFV17D yellow fever vaccine.

This clonotype was recorded a few times. J is TRBJ2-7 and V is TRBV6-2 or TRBV6-3; 9 bases align to TRBD1. V dropped 4 bases and J dropped 2; count of bases not matched to a gene: 3. The CDR3 covers 14 residues. Germline V gene data show CDR1 as MNHEY and CDR2 as SVGEGT. CDR3 DNA: TGTGCCAGCAGTTTCCGACAGGGGGCCTACGAGCAGTACGTC. Protein: CASSFRQGAYEQYV.

The chain employs TRBV18 and TRBJ2-1, with no clear D. Germline values: CDR1 KGHSH, CDR2 LQKENI. V lost 1 base to trimming and J lost 10 bases, with 8 bases between them. The CDR3 runs 12 residues. CDR3 in amino acids: CASSPRGYEQFF. The CDR3 bases are TGTGCCAGCTCACCACGGGGATACGAGCAGTTCTTC. Full variable domain (missing parts from reference TRBV18 and TRBJ2-1): NAGVMQNPRHLVRRRGQEARLRCSPMKGHSHVYWYRQLPEEGLKFMVYLQKENIIDESGMPKERFSAEFPKEGPSILRIQQVVRGDSAAYFCASSPRGYEQFFGPGTRLTVL.

The rearrangement uses TRBV5-5 and TRBJ2-1; the D is unclear. CDR1 SGHKS and CDR2 YYEKEE come from the germline V gene (reference sequence). With 4 bases removed from V and 0 bases from J, the gap between germline ends came to 17 bases. The CDR3 loop spans 17 amino acids. Here the CDR3 reads CASSPWGLGRSYNEQFF. The DNA of the CDR3 is TGTGCCAGCAGCCCCTGGGGTCTGGGCCGCTCCTACAATGAGCAGTTCTTC.

This clonotype appeared once. This rearrangement joins TRBV12-3 or TRBV12-4 to TRBJ1-5; 7 nucleotides align to TRBD1. V lost 3 bases, J lost 0 bases, and 8 bases stayed unmatched. The CDR3 has 17 amino acids. CDR3: CASSFRQGSYSNQPQHF. The CDR3 DNA sequence: TGTGCCAGCAGTTTCCGACAGGGCAGCTATAGCAATCAGCCCCAGCATTTT.

This clonotype was recorded a few times. The chain is built from TRBV27 and TRBJ2-7; D call uncertain. V lost 3 bases to trimming and J lost 3 bases, with 9 bases between them. This CDR3 comprises 13 residues. In germline, CDR1 is MNHEY, CDR2 SMNVEV (reference sequence). The CDR3: CASSFTSLYEQYF. CDR3 coding DNA: TGTGCCAGCAGTTTTACGAGCCTCTACGAGCAGTACTTC.

V usage is TRBV6-2 or TRBV6-3 and J usage is TRBJ2-6; D tentatively fits TRBD1 or TRBD2 (5 bases each). The germline CDR1 and CDR2 sequences are MNHEY and SVGEGT. V dropped 6 bases and J dropped 0 bases, with 12 bases sitting between them. This CDR3 is built from 16 residues. The CDR3 nucleotides read TGTGCCAGCAGGCCGGGACGGTTCTCTGGGGCCAACGTCCTGACTTTC. It is translated as CASRPGRFSGANVLTF.

The gene calls are TRBV20-1 and TRBJ2-7; possibly TRBD2 for D (6 bases). CDR3 length equals 12 residues. CDR1 and CDR2 from the germline V gene are DFQATT and SNEGSKA (reference sequence). Between the trimmed V and J ends, which lost 1 base and 10 bases, there was a span of 14 bases. This CDR3 reads CSARGGTHDQYF. CDR3 bases: TGCAGTGCTAGAGGCGGGACCCATGATCAGTACTTC.

The chain has TRBV5-1 and TRBJ2-5; 13 bases map to TRBD2. The CDR3 totals 13 residues. Germline CDR1 and CDR2: SGHRS and YFSETQ. The V and J ends lost 8 bases and 5 bases, in that order; junction bases with no gene match: 3. Here the CDR3 reads CASQTSGGETQYF. Written as DNA, the CDR3 is TGCGCCAGTCAGACTAGCGGGGGGGAGACCCAGTACTTC. Supplemented by reference TRBV5-1 and TRBJ2-5, the full variable domain reads KAGVTQTPRYLIKTRGQQVTLSCSPISGHRSVSWYQQTPGQGLQFLFEYFSETQRNKGNFPGRFSGRQFSNSRSEMNVSTLELGDSALYLCASQTSGGETQYFGPGTRLLVL.

This clonotype was seen repeatedly, ten times or more. The chain has TRBV11-2 and TRBJ1-5; 7 bases line up with TRBD1. The CDR3 covers 14 residues. V trimming: 1 base; J trimming: 6 bases; junction bases outside the gene matches: 3. Germline V CDR1 and CDR2: SGHAT, FQNNGV. As DNA, the CDR3 is TGTGCCAGCAGCTTAGGAGGGGGCGGTCAGCCCCAGCATTTT. Protein: CASSLGGGGQPQHF.

This clonotype showed up just a few times. The chain uses TRBV11-2 and TRBJ2-5; 9 bases are a match to TRBD1. Germline assignment: CDR1 SGHAT and CDR2 FQNNGV. Trimming took 6 bases from V and 5 from J; bases not matched to a gene: 16. The CDR3 covers 17 residues. CDR3 sequence: CASRKTAGQGFAETQYF. The CDR3 DNA reads as TGTGCCAGCAGAAAAACGGCGGGACAGGGCTTCGCGGAGACCCAGTACTTC.

This clonotype was observed a handful of times. This rearrangement joins TRBV5-1 to TRBJ2-5; TRBD2 aligns across 11 bases. Losses at the gene ends were 0 bases for V and 10 bases for J; bases not matched to a gene: 11. The CDR3 totals 16 residues. CDR1 is SGHRS, CDR2 YFSETQ, per germline. CDR3 coding DNA: TGCGCCAGCAGCTTGGAAGGGGGAACTAGCGGGGGTCACCAGTACTTC. Its protein product is CASSLEGGTSGGHQYF. Based on the CDR3 plus reference TRBV5-1 and TRBJ2-5, the full variable domain is KAGVTQTPRYLIKTRGQQVTLSCSPISGHRSVSWYQQTPGQGLQFLFEYFSETQRNKGNFPGRFSGRQFSNSRSEMNVSTLELGDSALYLCASSLEGGTSGGHQYFGPGTRLLVL.

This chain connects TRBV4-3 to TRBJ2-3, with TRBD2 matching 13 bases. Trimming removed 5 bases from V and 0 bases from J; junction bases left unmatched: 5. The CDR3 has 17 residues. Germline CDR1 reads LGHNA; CDR2 reads YSLEER. CDR3 coding DNA: TGCGCCAGCAGCTTGGGACTAGCGGGGACTAGCACAGATACGCAGTATTTT. It encodes CASSLGLAGTSTDTQYF.

This sequence joins TRBV5-1 and TRBJ1-2; perhaps TRBD1 as D (6 bases). The CDR3 contains 17 residues. Germline assignment: CDR1 SGHRS and CDR2 YFSETQ. V was clipped by 0 bases and J by 5 bases, with 20 bases between them. The CDR3: CASSLEVSGASGYGYTF. The DNA of the CDR3 is TGCGCCAGCAGCTTGGAAGTCTCGGGGGCCTCTGGGTATGGCTACACCTTC.

This CDR3 is CASSLDGRFISRQYF. In DNA, the CDR3 is TGTGCCAGCAGCTTAGATGGCAGGTTTATTTCTCGTCAGTACTTC. V is TRBV7-6 and J is TRBJ2-7; D is ambiguous. V lost 1 base and J 10 bases, leaving 20 bases between the germline ends. Germline CDR1 reads SGHVS; CDR2 reads FNYEAQ. The CDR3 is 15 residues long.

This clonotype showed up just a few times. The chain couples TRBV2 to TRBJ1-2; D is undetermined. This CDR3 is 14 amino acids long. Germline lookup yields CDR1 SNHLY and CDR2 FYNNEI. Trimming took 3 bases from V and 4 from J, leaving 12 bases between them. This chain's CDR3 is CASSDTSTGYGYTF. The CDR3 DNA sequence: TGTGCCAGCAGTGATACCAGTACGGGCTATGGCTACACCTTC.

The V and J genes are TRBV6-6 and TRBJ2-5; D tentatively fits TRBD1 or TRBD2 (5 bases each). CDR1 and CDR2 from the germline V gene are MNHNY and SVGAGI (reference sequence). The CDR3 is 14 residues long. V gave up 5 bases and J gave up 1 base, with 11 bases separating them. The CDR3 reads CASSGTLTQETQYF. CDR3 nucleotides: TGTGCCAGCAGTGGGACGCTGACCCAAGAGACCCAGTACTTC.

This clonotype came up a few times. This sequence joins TRBV4-2 and TRBJ1-2, with TRBD1 matching 8 bases. This CDR3 region has 16 residues. CDR1 is LGHNA, CDR2 YNFKEQ, per germline. V lost 4 bases and J lost 0; bases outside the gene matches: 7. CDR3 sequence reads: CASSRVTGESNYGYTF. The CDR3 DNA reads as TGTGCCAGCAGCCGTGTGACAGGGGAATCTAACTATGGCTACACCTTC.

Only a few counts were recorded for this clonotype. V gene TRBV6-2 or TRBV6-3 combines with J gene TRBJ2-2; 8 nucleotides agree with TRBD1. Germline V gene data show CDR1 as MNHEY and CDR2 as SVGEGT. The V gene end was trimmed by 0 bases and the J gene end by 6 bases; junction bases not matched to a gene: 9. This CDR3 has 17 amino acids. As DNA, the CDR3 is TGTGCCAGCAGTTACTCGACCAGGGCAGGGGGCCCCGGGGAGCTGTTTTTT. Translated, it gives CASSYSTRAGGPGELFF.

The J gene is TRBJ2-3, the V gene TRBV29-1; 9 bases are shared with TRBD1. V lost 6 bases and J lost 6; bases outside the gene matches: 4. Germline V gene sequence: CDR1 SQVTM, CDR2 ANQGSEA. The CDR3 has 12 amino acids. This chain's CDR3 is CSVGQGRDTQYF. In DNA, the CDR3 is TGCAGCGTGGGACAGGGACGGGATACGCAGTATTTT.

This clonotype was recorded a few times. The chain combines TRBV7-9 with TRBJ2-1, with a possible D match to TRBD2 (5 bases). The CDR3 totals 13 residues. Trimming took off 5 bases at V and 7 bases at J, with 12 bases between the two ends. The V gene's germline CDR1 is SEHNR and CDR2 FQNEAQ (reference sequence). The CDR3 DNA is TGTGCCAGCAGCAACCTACGGAGGAATGAGCAGTTCTTC. Residues: CASSNLRRNEQFF.

The chain combines TRBV7-3 with TRBJ2-6; tentatively, D is TRBD1 (6 bases). Looked up from germline, CDR1 is SGHTA and CDR2 is FQGTGA. There are 16 residues in the CDR3. Between the trimmed V and J ends, which lost 5 bases and 3 bases, there was a span of 14 bases. This chain's CDR3 is CASSPPTGFGANVLTF. The DNA of the CDR3 is TGTGCCAGCAGCCCGCCAACAGGGTTTGGGGCCAACGTCCTGACTTTC.

This clonotype was detected a few times. This rearrangement joins TRBV5-8 to TRBJ2-2; 7 bases match TRBD2. The CDR3 loop spans 13 amino acids. Germline V gives CDR1 SGHTS, CDR2 YDEGEE. J gave up 6 bases and V 5 bases, and 4 bases lay outside the gene matches. The CDR3, as DNA: TGTGCCAGCAGACGCGGGGGTGCCGGGGAGCTGTTTTTT. Residues: CASRRGGAGELFF.

This clonotype was counted a few times. The chain links TRBV4-1 to TRBJ2-7; 9 bases fit TRBD1. The CDR3 consists of 15 residues. CDR1 and CDR2 from the germline V gene are MGHRA and YSYEKL. J gave up 2 bases and V 3 bases, and 5 bases lay outside the gene matches. This CDR3 reads CASSHLTGGAYEQYF. In DNA form, the CDR3 reads TGCGCCAGCAGCCACCTGACAGGGGGGGCCTACGAGCAGTACTTC.

This chain joins TRBV4-3 and TRBJ2-1; D uncertain. The CDR3 sequence is 12 residues long. V was cut by 0 bases and J by 10 bases, with 7 bases left in between. Germline-derived CDR1 and CDR2 are LGHNA and YSLEER. CDR3 amino acids: CASSQDEAEQFF. The CDR3, as DNA: TGCGCCAGCAGCCAAGACGAAGCGGAGCAGTTCTTC.

Only one count was recorded for this clonotype. This chain connects TRBV5-1 to TRBJ2-7; perhaps D is TRBD1 or TRBD2 (6 bases each). This CDR3 is 14 amino acids long. Germline V lookup: CDR1 SGHRS, CDR2 YFSETQ. Trimming stripped 6 bases from V and 3 bases from J, with 16 bases between. The CDR3 spells CASTHPGAGYEQYF. The CDR3 nucleotides read TGCGCCAGCACCCATCCGGGGGCCGGCTACGAGCAGTACTTC. The whole variable domain, filled in from reference TRBV5-1 and TRBJ2-7, reads KAGVTQTPRYLIKTRGQQVTLSCSPISGHRSVSWYQQTPGQGLQFLFEYFSETQRNKGNFPGRFSGRQFSNSRSEMNVSTLELGDSALYLCASTHPGAGYEQYFGPGTRLTVT.

The chain has TRBV28 and TRBJ1-5, with TRBD1 as a possible D gene (5 bases). CDR3 length: 13 residues. The germline V gene has CDR1 MDHEN and CDR2 SYDVKM. Between the trimmed V and J ends, which lost 3 bases and 8 bases, there was a span of 11 bases. The CDR3 DNA reads TGTGCCAGCAGTTTCAGTCTGGGGGAGCCCCAGCATTTT. This translates into CASSFSLGEPQHF.

The chain links TRBV20-1 to TRBJ2-1, with TRBD2 matching over 8 bases. The germline V gene encodes CDR1 DFQATT and CDR2 SNEGSKA (reference sequence). Trimming took 2 bases from V and 6 from J; bases not matched to a gene: 6. The CDR3 sequence is 14 residues long. The CDR3 coding sequence is TGCAGTGCTAGAATCTTCGGGGGGGGCAATGAGCAGTTCTTC. Its protein product is CSARIFGGGNEQFF.

The V call is TRBV7-9, the J call TRBJ2-3; D is perhaps TRBD2 (5 bases). The CDR3 runs 16 residues. CDR1 SEHNR and CDR2 FQNEAQ come from the germline V gene (reference sequence). Trimming took off 5 bases at V and 2 bases at J, with 17 bases between the two ends. The CDR3 DNA follows: TGTGCCAGCAGCCGGGCTCTTCGGGGTTTCACAGATACGCAGTATTTT. Translated, it gives CASSRALRGFTDTQYF.

This chain links TRBV29-1 with TRBJ2-6; D ambiguous. This CDR3 contains 14 residues. V gave up 8 bases and J gave up 0 bases, with 11 bases separating them. Germline V gene data show CDR1 as SQVTM and CDR2 as ANQGSEA. CDR3 in DNA: TGCAGCCCCCCAAGAAGCTCTGGGGCCAACGTCCTGACTTTC. It specifies CSPPRSSGANVLTF.